Listed below are T cell receptor beta chains from one sample, sequenced in a study of T cell repertoires in cytomegalovirus infection. TCRdb analysed the reads with MiXCR anew, one entry per CDR3 protein. This sample yields hundreds of thousands of distinct CDR3 sequences, of which roughly 34% are seen a single time; under 20% belongs to the top ten. These TCRs are of unknown antigen specificity. The material sequenced was cultured PBMCs, taken from culture after CMV antigen stimulation. The receptors were sampled from a human donor in good health (CMV status not recorded). Some clones in this sample may be carry-over from other donors' samples. Both conserved end residues are part of each CDR3. D genes are given only for firm matches. Not every row has a clone size; where given, it reads once, few, many or a size class.

abundance,j_gene,v_gene,d_gene,CDR3aa,CDR3nt
NA,TRBJ2-5,TRBV11-2,TRBD2,CASTHPRLADQETQYF,TGTGCCAGCACCCATCCCCGACTAGCGGACCAAGAGACCCAGTACTTC
NA,TRBJ2-7,TRBV28,NA,CASSLYRSGDYEQYF,TGTGCCAGCAGTTTATATCGTTCGGGAGACTACGAGCAGTACTTC
few,TRBJ2-1,TRBV12-5,NA,CASAIGSASYNEQFF,TGTGCTAGTGCCATTGGGTCGGCCTCCTACAATGAGCAGTTCTTC
NA,TRBJ1-2,TRBV5-6,TRBD1,CASRIQGPDGYTF,TGTGCCAGCAGAATACAGGGGCCCGATGGCTACACCTTC
NA,TRBJ2-4,TRBV19,TRBD2,CASSDRLAVNIQYF,TGTGCCAGTAGCGACAGACTAGCAGTAAACATTCAGTACTTC
NA,TRBJ2-1,TRBV6-6,NA,CASRAGPEQFF,TGTGCCAGCAGGGCCGGGCCCGAGCAGTTCTTC
few,TRBJ2-1,TRBV7-2,TRBD2,CASSLAAGGAYNEQFF,TGTGCCAGCAGCTTAGCGGCGGGAGGAGCCTACAATGAGCAGTTCTTC
many,TRBJ2-6,TRBV12-3/TRBV12-4,NA,CASSTTGSGANVLTF,TGTGCCAGCAGTACGACAGGCTCTGGGGCCAACGTCCTGACTTTC
NA,TRBJ2-3,TRBV5-6,NA,CASSSKFTDTQYF,TGTGCCAGCAGCTCGAAATTCACAGATACGCAGTATTTT
NA,TRBJ2-3,TRBV6-2/TRBV6-3,NA,CASTLNPGVGPDTQYF,TGTGCCAGCACCCTTAATCCTGGGGTGGGCCCAGATACGCAGTATTTT
NA,TRBJ2-1,TRBV24-1,TRBD2,CATTRTRGDEQFF,TGTGCCACCACCCGGACTAGAGGGGATGAGCAGTTCTTC
few,TRBJ2-2,TRBV7-2,TRBD2,CASSSRLAGNTGELFF,TGTGCCAGCAGCTCGAGGCTAGCGGGAAACACCGGGGAGCTGTTTTTT
NA,TRBJ2-7,TRBV5-5,NA,CASSLEPVTYEQYF,TGTGCCAGCAGCTTGGAACCGGTAACCTACGAGCAGTACTTC
few,TRBJ2-7,TRBV13,NA,CASSLQNEQYF,TGTGCCAGCAGCTTACAGAACGAGCAGTACTTC
NA,TRBJ2-2,TRBV12-3/TRBV12-4,TRBD2,CASREGGELFF,TGTGCCAGCCGGGAGGGCGGGGAGCTGTTTTTT
few,TRBJ2-7,TRBV11-3,NA,CASSQGSSYEQYF,TGTGCCAGCAGTCAGGGAAGCTCCTACGAGCAGTACTTC
once,TRBJ2-7,TRBV7-3,TRBD2,CASSLTSGLAGAEQYF,TGTGCCAGCAGCTTAACAAGCGGCCTAGCGGGAGCAGAGCAGTACTTC
NA,TRBJ2-3,TRBV5-1,TRBD2,CASSPSSGSTDTQYF,TGCGCCAGCAGCCCCTCTAGCGGGAGTACAGATACGCAGTATTTT
NA,TRBJ1-1,TRBV10-2,NA,CASRGGQGNAEAFF,TGCGCCAGCAGGGGGGGGCAGGGGAATGCTGAAGCTTTCTTT
NA,TRBJ1-2,TRBV5-8,NA,CASSHSWGLVYGYTF,TGTGCCAGCAGCCACAGTTGGGGGCTAGTCTATGGCTACACCTTC
many,TRBJ2-5,TRBV7-2,NA,CASSLAFQETQYF,TGTGCCAGCAGCTTAGCCTTCCAAGAGACCCAGTACTTC
NA,TRBJ1-2,TRBV7-9,TRBD1,CASSLDTGGLGYTF,TGTGCCAGCAGCTTAGATACAGGGGGCTTAGGCTACACCTTC